A single sample is the source of the 16 T cell receptor beta chains below, sequenced in a study of cytomegalovirus exposure and HLA in healthy donors. 60 Vbeta and 13 Jbeta primers were used in PCR. This table comes from immunoSEQ multiplex PCR, and its TCRdb copy is limited to in-frame clones, with some not included. The data contain over 85,000 clones, 70% to 90% of them seen just once; the ten biggest clones take up 1.5% to 2%. Sequences were obtained from PBMCs. The receptors were sampled from a man between 40 and 49 years old in good health and CMV-seronegative.

The chain is built from TRBV28 and TRBJ1-6, with 7 nucleotides matching TRBD1. The germline V gene has CDR1 MDHEN and CDR2 SYDVKM. The CDR3 length is 14 residues. V lost 8 bases, J lost 9 bases, and 10 bases stayed unmatched. The CDR3 sequence: CASGETGIGSPLHF. CDR3 nucleotide sequence: TGTGCCAGCGGGGAGACAGGGATCGGTTCACCCCTCCACTTT.

Written as DNA, the CDR3 is TGTGCCAGCAGCCAAATGGTGACTAGCACAGATACGCAGTATTTT. The encoded protein is CASSQMVTSTDTQYF. The chain uses TRBV4-2 and TRBJ2-3, with D unresolved. The germline CDR1 and CDR2 sequences are LGHNA and YNFKEQ. Trimming removed 2 bases at V and 0 bases at J, with 9 bases between. The CDR3 runs to 15 residues.

This chain links TRBV19 with TRBJ1-2, with D unresolved. The CDR3 is made up of 13 amino acids. V was shortened by 5 bases and J by 6 bases, with 13 bases between the two germline ends. The germline V gene has CDR1 LNHDA and CDR2 SQIVND (reference sequence). The CDR3 loop is CASSFRREHGYTF. As DNA, the CDR3 is TGTGCCAGTAGTTTTAGGCGGGAGCATGGCTACACCTTC.

V and J are TRBV5-1 and TRBJ2-1; 8 bases are shared with TRBD2. Per the germline V gene, CDR1 is SGHRS and CDR2 is YFSETQ. The CDR3 runs 15 residues. After removal of 1 base from V and 0 bases from J, the junction contained 0 bases not matched to a gene. The CDR3 sequence is CASSLSGGSYNEQFF. The DNA for the CDR3 is TGCGCCAGCAGCTTGAGCGGGGGCTCCTACAATGAGCAGTTCTTC.

This clone came up once. This chain joins TRBV5-6 and TRBJ1-2; D may be TRBD1 (6 bases). V lost 4 bases and J 8 bases, leaving 18 bases between the germline ends. Germline V gene sequence: CDR1 SGHDT, CDR2 YYEEEE. This CDR3 has 14 residues. The CDR3 protein is CASSPRQAQTGYTF. The CDR3 nucleotides are TGTGCCAGCAGCCCCCGACAGGCACAAACGGGCTACACCTTC.

V gene TRBV6-5 combines with J gene TRBJ1-2, with 7 positions matching TRBD1. The ends lost 1 base at V and 7 bases at J; junction bases unmatched: 3. Germline CDR1 and CDR2: MNHEY and SVGAGI. The CDR3 contains 13 residues. CDR3 coding DNA: TGTGCCAGCAGTTACTGGGACAGCGGTGGCTACACCTTC. The encoded protein is CASSYWDSGGYTF.

The chain combines TRBV18 with TRBJ1-4, with D uncertain. CDR3 length: 13 amino acids. Trimming cost V 6 bases and J 7 bases, with 12 bases left between them. Germline V lookup: CDR1 KGHSH, CDR2 LQKENI. The CDR3 here is CASSPAAAEKLFF. Written as DNA, the CDR3 is TGTGCCAGCTCGCCGGCGGCGGCTGAAAAACTGTTTTTT. The variable domain in full, completed from reference TRBV18 and TRBJ1-4, reads NAGVMQNPRHLVRRRGQEARLRCSPMKGHSHVYWYRQLPEEGLKFMVYLQKENIIDESGMPKERFSAEFPKEGPSILRIQQVVRGDSAAYFCASSPAAAEKLFFGSGTQLSVL.

Regarding this clone: Other nucleotide sequences from this sample produce the same CDR3. The chain carries TRBV5-1 and TRBJ1-1; D is unresolved. V was trimmed by 0 bases and J by 1 base, leaving 7 bases between them. This CDR3 has 14 residues. Germline CDR1 and CDR2: SGHRS and YFSETQ. For the CDR3, the DNA is TGCGCCAGCAGCTTGGGGGGAGGGAACACTGAAGCTTTCTTT. This translates into CASSLGGGNTEAFF.

The rearrangement joins TRBV5-1 to TRBJ1-4, with 8 bases fitting TRBD1. J gave up 0 bases and V 4 bases, and 2 bases lay outside the gene matches. This CDR3 contains 15 residues. Per the germline V gene, CDR1 is SGHRS and CDR2 is YFSETQ. The chain's CDR3 is CASSKTGATNEKLFF. The CDR3 nucleotides are TGCGCCAGCAGCAAGACAGGGGCAACTAATGAAAAACTGTTTTTT.

The V and J genes are TRBV6-5 and TRBJ1-1; unclear D gene. The CDR3 totals 13 residues. V was trimmed by 6 bases and J by 1 base, leaving 9 bases between them. Germline V gene lookup returns CDR1 MNHEY and CDR2 SVGAGI. The CDR3 sequence is CASSRHRNTEAFF. Here the CDR3 DNA reads TGTGCCAGCAGCCGCCATAGGAACACTGAAGCTTTCTTT.

The V gene is TRBV5-1, the J gene TRBJ2-7; possibly TRBD1 for D (7 bases). Germline loops: CDR1 SGHRS, CDR2 YFSETQ. Trimming pared 0 bases from V and 2 bases from J, leaving 15 bases between. This CDR3 has 16 residues. In DNA, the CDR3 is TGCGCCAGCAGCTTGGCAGGGGCGGGACAGACCTACGAGCAGTACTTC. The encoded protein is CASSLAGAGQTYEQYF.

The chain uses TRBV7-8 and TRBJ1-1; D not resolved. CDR3 length: 14 residues. CDR1 is SGHVS and CDR2 is FQNEAQ in the germline V gene. With 3 bases removed from V and 4 bases from J, the gap between germline ends came to 12 bases. The DNA for the CDR3 is TGTGCCAGCAGCTTCATCCGCCGGGGCACTGAAGCTTTCTTT. Amino acids: CASSFIRRGTEAFF.

CDR3 in amino acids: CATSRDRAGELFF. The CDR3 DNA follows: TGTGCCACCAGCAGAGATCGGGCCGGGGAGCTGTTTTTT. This chain joins TRBV15 and TRBJ2-2; no clear D gene. CDR1 is LNHNV, CDR2 YYDKDF, per germline (reference sequence). This CDR3 has 13 amino acids. V gave up 0 bases and J gave up 6 bases, with 5 bases separating them.

The genes are TRBV28 and TRBJ1-2; tentative D call: TRBD1 (5 bases). Germline V lookup: CDR1 MDHEN, CDR2 SYDVKM. The CDR3 is 13 amino acids. Trimming removed 6 bases at V and 2 bases at J, with 10 bases between. CDR3 in amino acids: CASSPRGNYGYTF. In DNA, the CDR3 is TGTGCCAGCAGCCCCCGGGGGAACTATGGCTACACCTTC.

The rearrangement links TRBV7-6 to TRBJ1-6, with D possibly matching TRBD1 (5 bases). CDR3 length: 15 residues. Germline V gene lookup returns CDR1 SGHVS and CDR2 FNYEAQ. The V and J ends lost 2 bases and 7 bases respectively, with 12 bases between them. DNA for the CDR3: TGTGCCAGCAGCTTATTTCAGGGACTAAATTCACCCCTCCACTTT. Its translation: CASSLFQGLNSPLHF.

The chain links TRBV7-6 to TRBJ1-2, with a weak D call TRBD1 (6 bases). V lost 2 bases and J lost 5, with 18 bases in between. The CDR3 is 16 residues long. Germline V gene data show CDR1 as SGHVS and CDR2 as FNYEAQ. The CDR3 nucleotides read TGTGCCAGCAGCTTAATCTTTCCGGGGGGCCAGTATGGCTACACCTTC. It specifies CASSLIFPGGQYGYTF.